The rows below give T cell receptor beta chains drawn from one sample of a study of T cells after yellow fever vaccination. TCRdb reprocessed the 5' RACE reads with MiXCR, giving one entry per CDR3 protein. The table records a few hundred thousand distinct CDR3 sequences, approximately 3.8% of them present only once. Material: PBMCs, obtained on the day of the yellow fever booster vaccination. Source of these receptors: a man between 18 and 29 years old who received the YFV17D yellow fever vaccine. The CDR3 runs from the conserved cysteine through the conserved F or W. The order of the fields is CDR3 DNA, CDR3 protein, V gene, J gene, D gene, clone size, CDR3 length. D genes are given only for firm matches. The size entry is marked missing in some rows and otherwise reads once, few, many or a size class.

CDR3 DNA: TGTGCCAGCAGCTTAGATAGTACACCGGAAGCTTTCTTT
CDR3 protein: CASSLDSTPEAFF
V gene: TRBV7-2
J gene: TRBJ1-1
D gene: NA
clone size: NA
CDR3 length: 13

CDR3 DNA: TGTGCCAGCAGCCGAAGACAGGGAAATTCACCCCTCCACTTT
CDR3 protein: CASSRRQGNSPLHF
V gene: TRBV3-1
J gene: TRBJ1-6
D gene: TRBD1
clone size: NA
CDR3 length: 14

CDR3 DNA: TGTGCCAGTAGTCCTTCGGAGATACAAAATGAAAAACTGTTTTTT
CDR3 protein: CASSPSEIQNEKLFF
V gene: TRBV19
J gene: TRBJ1-4
D gene: NA
clone size: few
CDR3 length: 15

CDR3 DNA: TGCGCCAGCAGCCAGAGACCTGGCGGGAACACCGGGGAGCTGTTTTTT
CDR3 protein: CASSQRPGGNTGELFF
V gene: TRBV4-3
J gene: TRBJ2-2
D gene: NA
clone size: NA
CDR3 length: 16

CDR3 DNA: TGTGCCAGCAGCCTCCGACAGAGCACTGAAGCTTTCTTT
CDR3 protein: CASSLRQSTEAFF
V gene: TRBV7-2
J gene: TRBJ1-1
D gene: NA
clone size: many
CDR3 length: 13

CDR3 DNA: TGTGCCAGCAGCTTTAGCGGGGGGTCTTCATATGAGGAGTTCTTC
CDR3 protein: CASSFSGGSSYEEFF
V gene: TRBV7-3
J gene: TRBJ2-1
D gene: TRBD2
clone size: NA
CDR3 length: 15

CDR3 DNA: TGCAGTGCTAGAAAGGACAGGAATTCACCCCTCCACTTT
CDR3 protein: CSARKDRNSPLHF
V gene: TRBV20-1
J gene: TRBJ1-6
D gene: TRBD1
clone size: few
CDR3 length: 13

CDR3 DNA: TGTGCCAGCAGTTTACGGGAACGGAGGTTAGAGACCCAGTACTTC
CDR3 protein: CASSLRERRLETQYF
V gene: TRBV28
J gene: TRBJ2-5
D gene: NA
clone size: many
CDR3 length: 15

CDR3 DNA: TGTGCCAGCAGCGTGGAACCTTCTAGCGATGGCCATGAGCAGTTCTTC
CDR3 protein: CASSVEPSSDGHEQFF
V gene: TRBV7-2
J gene: TRBJ2-1
D gene: NA
clone size: NA
CDR3 length: 16

CDR3 DNA: TGTGCCAGCAGCTATATGGGAACCCAGTGGGGCTACACCTTC
CDR3 protein: CASSYMGTQWGYTF
V gene: TRBV7-2
J gene: TRBJ1-2
D gene: NA
clone size: many
CDR3 length: 14

CDR3 DNA: TGCGCCAGCAGCCAAGATCCCAGCGGGGATTACAATGAGCAGTTCTTC
CDR3 protein: CASSQDPSGDYNEQFF
V gene: TRBV4-1
J gene: TRBJ2-1
D gene: TRBD2
clone size: many
CDR3 length: 16

CDR3 DNA: TGTGCCAGTAGATGGAGAAACACCATATATTTT
CDR3 protein: CASRWRNTIYF
V gene: TRBV19
J gene: TRBJ1-3
D gene: NA
clone size: few
CDR3 length: 11

CDR3 DNA: TGTGCCAGTACCGCGTGGAACACTGAAGCTTTCTTT
CDR3 protein: CASTAWNTEAFF
V gene: TRBV19
J gene: TRBJ1-1
D gene: NA
clone size: NA
CDR3 length: 12

CDR3 DNA: TGTGCCAGCAGCCGGTTCGGGAACACCGGGGAGCTGTTTTTT
CDR3 protein: CASSRFGNTGELFF
V gene: TRBV3-1
J gene: TRBJ2-2
D gene: NA
clone size: many
CDR3 length: 14

CDR3 DNA: TGCGCCAGCAGCTTGGCTTTCAGGGGCTCGGGGTACACTGAAGCTTTCTTT
CDR3 protein: CASSLAFRGSGYTEAFF
V gene: TRBV5-1
J gene: TRBJ1-1
D gene: NA
clone size: NA
CDR3 length: 17

CDR3 DNA: TGTGCCAGCGGCCCAAGACAGGCCTCCCACGAGCAGTACTTC
CDR3 protein: CASGPRQASHEQYF
V gene: TRBV27
J gene: TRBJ2-7
D gene: NA
clone size: NA
CDR3 length: 14

CDR3 DNA: TGTGCCAGCAGCCTCCGGGACCCCTACGAGCAGTACTTC
CDR3 protein: CASSLRDPYEQYF
V gene: TRBV7-2
J gene: TRBJ2-7
D gene: NA
clone size: many
CDR3 length: 13

CDR3 DNA: TGTGCCAGCAGTGACAGCACAGATACGCAGTATTTT
CDR3 protein: CASSDSTDTQYF
V gene: TRBV2
J gene: TRBJ2-3
D gene: NA
clone size: many
CDR3 length: 12

CDR3 DNA: TGTGCCAGCAGCTACTCCAGACTAGCGGGGACCGCCTACAATGAGCAGTTCTTC
CDR3 protein: CASSYSRLAGTAYNEQFF
V gene: TRBV7-2
J gene: TRBJ2-1
D gene: TRBD2
clone size: many
CDR3 length: 18

CDR3 DNA: TGTGCCTGGAGTGTCGGACAGCTAGCCAAAAACATTCAGTACTTC
CDR3 protein: CAWSVGQLAKNIQYF
V gene: TRBV30
J gene: TRBJ2-4
D gene: NA
clone size: few
CDR3 length: 15

CDR3 DNA: TGCGCCAGCAGCTTCGGACAACGCCCGGGATTGGGAGAGCAGTTCTTC
CDR3 protein: CASSFGQRPGLGEQFF
V gene: TRBV5-1
J gene: TRBJ2-1
D gene: NA
clone size: many
CDR3 length: 16

CDR3 DNA: TGCGCCAGCAGCTCTGGACAGGGAGTGGTGGAGACCCAGTACTTC
CDR3 protein: CASSSGQGVVETQYF
V gene: TRBV5-1
J gene: TRBJ2-5
D gene: TRBD1
clone size: few
CDR3 length: 15

CDR3 DNA: TGTGCCACCACCCGGGGTACCGACGACTATGGCTACACCTTC
CDR3 protein: CATTRGTDDYGYTF
V gene: TRBV10-3
J gene: TRBJ1-2
D gene: NA
clone size: many
CDR3 length: 14

CDR3 DNA: TGCGCCAGCAGCCCCGGAGACGGTGAGCAGTTCTTC
CDR3 protein: CASSPGDGEQFF
V gene: TRBV5-1
J gene: TRBJ2-1
D gene: NA
clone size: many
CDR3 length: 12

CDR3 DNA: TGTGCCAGCAGTGAGGGACAGGCGAACACTGAAGCTTTCTTT
CDR3 protein: CASSEGQANTEAFF
V gene: TRBV25-1
J gene: TRBJ1-1
D gene: TRBD1
clone size: few
CDR3 length: 14

CDR3 DNA: TGTGCCGACGTTAAGTCAGCAGGGACAACTAATGAAAAACTGTTTTTT
CDR3 protein: CADVKSAGTTNEKLFF
V gene: TRBV2
J gene: TRBJ1-4
D gene: NA
clone size: few
CDR3 length: 16

CDR3 DNA: TGTGCCAGCAGCTTGGAACAGGGTGCCTACAATGAGCAGTTCTTC
CDR3 protein: CASSLEQGAYNEQFF
V gene: TRBV5-5
J gene: TRBJ2-1
D gene: NA
clone size: NA
CDR3 length: 15

CDR3 DNA: TGCGCCAGCAGCTTGGAAGTGGGGGGCCGGGAGACCCAGTACTTC
CDR3 protein: CASSLEVGGRETQYF
V gene: TRBV5-1
J gene: TRBJ2-5
D gene: NA
clone size: few
CDR3 length: 15

CDR3 DNA: TGCAGTGCTAGAGGACTAGCGGTCAATGAGCAGTTCTTC
CDR3 protein: CSARGLAVNEQFF
V gene: TRBV20-1
J gene: TRBJ2-1
D gene: TRBD2
clone size: few
CDR3 length: 13

CDR3 DNA: TGTGCCAGCAGAAATAGCGGGGGGGGTAGCACAGATACGCAGTATTTT
CDR3 protein: CASRNSGGGSTDTQYF
V gene: TRBV6-5
J gene: TRBJ2-3
D gene: TRBD2
clone size: NA
CDR3 length: 16

CDR3 DNA: TGCGCCAGCAGCTTGGGGGTCAGAAGCGCTGAAAAACTGTTTTTT
CDR3 protein: CASSLGVRSAEKLFF
V gene: TRBV5-1
J gene: TRBJ1-4
D gene: NA
clone size: many
CDR3 length: 15

CDR3 DNA: TGTGCCAGCAGGGGGGTCTGGAACACCGGGGAGCTGTTTTTT
CDR3 protein: CASRGVWNTGELFF
V gene: TRBV6-1
J gene: TRBJ2-2
D gene: NA
clone size: few
CDR3 length: 14

CDR3 DNA: TGTGCTAGCAGCTTGGCCCCGAGGGGGCTGGGGCAAGAGACCCAGTACTTC
CDR3 protein: CASSLAPRGLGQETQYF
V gene: TRBV7-7
J gene: TRBJ2-5
D gene: TRBD1
clone size: NA
CDR3 length: 17

CDR3 DNA: TGTGCCAGCAGCCGGGGGCTGGCTAATGAAAAACTGTTTTTT
CDR3 protein: CASSRGLANEKLFF
V gene: TRBV11-2
J gene: TRBJ1-4
D gene: NA
clone size: few
CDR3 length: 14

CDR3 DNA: TGCGCCAGCAGCCCCGGGCAGGGATACACCGGGGAGCTGTTTTTT
CDR3 protein: CASSPGQGYTGELFF
V gene: TRBV4-1
J gene: TRBJ2-2
D gene: NA
clone size: many
CDR3 length: 15

CDR3 DNA: TGTGCCAGCAGTCCACAGGGCTATGAGCAGTTCTTC
CDR3 protein: CASSPQGYEQFF
V gene: TRBV12-3/TRBV12-4
J gene: TRBJ2-1
D gene: NA
clone size: few
CDR3 length: 12

CDR3 DNA: TGTGCCAGCAGTATGAAGCGGGGAAGGGGTAATGAAAAACTGTTTTTT
CDR3 protein: CASSMKRGRGNEKLFF
V gene: TRBV6-5
J gene: TRBJ1-4
D gene: NA
clone size: many
CDR3 length: 16

CDR3 DNA: TGTGCCAGCTCACCAACAACTAGCGGGGGGGCGGATACGCAGTATTTT
CDR3 protein: CASSPTTSGGADTQYF
V gene: TRBV18
J gene: TRBJ2-3
D gene: TRBD2
clone size: NA
CDR3 length: 16

CDR3 DNA: TGTGCCACCAGTGCAGCGACAAGCAATCAGCCCCAGCATTTT
CDR3 protein: CATSAATSNQPQHF
V gene: TRBV24-1
J gene: TRBJ1-5
D gene: NA
clone size: few
CDR3 length: 14

CDR3 DNA: TGCAGCGTTGATGCGGGAGACACCGGGGAGCTGTTTTTT
CDR3 protein: CSVDAGDTGELFF
V gene: TRBV29-1
J gene: TRBJ2-2
D gene: TRBD2
clone size: NA
CDR3 length: 13

CDR3 DNA: TGTGCTAGTGGTTTGCCAACATCAGATACGCAGTATTTT
CDR3 protein: CASGLPTSDTQYF
V gene: TRBV12-5
J gene: TRBJ2-3
D gene: NA
clone size: few
CDR3 length: 13

CDR3 DNA: TGCAGTGCCCCCGTCACCAGCAACACCATATATTTT
CDR3 protein: CSAPVTSNTIYF
V gene: TRBV20-1
J gene: TRBJ1-3
D gene: NA
clone size: few
CDR3 length: 12

CDR3 DNA: TGTGCCAGCAGTTACGCAGGACCCTATCAGCCCCAGCATTTT
CDR3 protein: CASSYAGPYQPQHF
V gene: TRBV6-2/TRBV6-3
J gene: TRBJ1-5
D gene: NA
clone size: many
CDR3 length: 14

CDR3 DNA: TGTGCCAGCAGCTTGGGGGATCTAGCCTTACCATACAATGAGCAGTTCTTC
CDR3 protein: CASSLGDLALPYNEQFF
V gene: TRBV7-2
J gene: TRBJ2-1
D gene: NA
clone size: many
CDR3 length: 17

CDR3 DNA: TGTGCCAGCAGTGTTATGACAGGGGTGAAGACCCAGTACTTC
CDR3 protein: CASSVMTGVKTQYF
V gene: TRBV6-1
J gene: TRBJ2-5
D gene: TRBD1
clone size: many
CDR3 length: 14

CDR3 DNA: TGTGCCAGCAGCCAAGAATTCGGTGGCGGCCAAGAGACCCAGTACTTC
CDR3 protein: CASSQEFGGGQETQYF
V gene: TRBV3-1
J gene: TRBJ2-5
D gene: NA
clone size: NA
CDR3 length: 16

CDR3 DNA: TGTGCCAGCAGTCCGGGACAGCGGAACACTGAAGCTTTCTTT
CDR3 protein: CASSPGQRNTEAFF
V gene: TRBV6-5
J gene: TRBJ1-1
D gene: TRBD1
clone size: many
CDR3 length: 14

CDR3 DNA: TGTGCCTGGAGTGCAGGGGGCAGTTCACCCCTCCACTTT
CDR3 protein: CAWSAGGSSPLHF
V gene: TRBV30
J gene: TRBJ1-6
D gene: TRBD1
clone size: NA
CDR3 length: 13

CDR3 DNA: TGTGCCTGGAGTCCCAGAAACTATGGCTACACCTTC
CDR3 protein: CAWSPRNYGYTF
V gene: TRBV30
J gene: TRBJ1-2
D gene: NA
clone size: few
CDR3 length: 12

CDR3 DNA: TGTGCCAGCAGTTGGGGACTACTCGACAATGAGCAGTTCTTC
CDR3 protein: CASSWGLLDNEQFF
V gene: TRBV12-3/TRBV12-4
J gene: TRBJ2-1
D gene: TRBD2
clone size: NA
CDR3 length: 14

CDR3 DNA: TGCAGTGCCGACGGGTGGAATGAGCAGTTCTTC
CDR3 protein: CSADGWNEQFF
V gene: TRBV20-1
J gene: TRBJ2-1
D gene: NA
clone size: many
CDR3 length: 11

CDR3 DNA: TGCGCCAGCAGCTTGCGAGCGGGGATGAACACTGAAGCTTTCTTT
CDR3 protein: CASSLRAGMNTEAFF
V gene: TRBV5-1
J gene: TRBJ1-1
D gene: NA
clone size: NA
CDR3 length: 15

CDR3 DNA: TGTGCCAGCAGGAAATACAGGGTGAACACTGAAGCTTTCTTT
CDR3 protein: CASRKYRVNTEAFF
V gene: TRBV28
J gene: TRBJ1-1
D gene: NA
clone size: NA
CDR3 length: 14

CDR3 DNA: TGTGCCAGCTCACGAGGTTTCACAGATACGCAGTATTTT
CDR3 protein: CASSRGFTDTQYF
V gene: TRBV18
J gene: TRBJ2-3
D gene: NA
clone size: many
CDR3 length: 13

CDR3 DNA: TGTGCCAGCAGCCGCCGGGGCATACTGGAGACCCAGTACTTC
CDR3 protein: CASSRRGILETQYF
V gene: TRBV12-3/TRBV12-4
J gene: TRBJ2-5
D gene: NA
clone size: NA
CDR3 length: 14

CDR3 DNA: TGTGCCAGCAGTTGGGACGTAGGTAGCTCCTACGAGCAGTACTTC
CDR3 protein: CASSWDVGSSYEQYF
V gene: TRBV6-5
J gene: TRBJ2-7
D gene: NA
clone size: many
CDR3 length: 15

CDR3 DNA: TGCGCCAGCAGCTTGGCGGGACAGACTAATGAGCAGTTCTTC
CDR3 protein: CASSLAGQTNEQFF
V gene: TRBV5-1
J gene: TRBJ2-1
D gene: TRBD1
clone size: many
CDR3 length: 14

CDR3 DNA: TGCGCCAGCAGCCCCTCAAGCCTAGCGGGGGGGGCCACCGGGGAGCTGTTTTTT
CDR3 protein: CASSPSSLAGGATGELFF
V gene: TRBV4-1
J gene: TRBJ2-2
D gene: TRBD2
clone size: few
CDR3 length: 18